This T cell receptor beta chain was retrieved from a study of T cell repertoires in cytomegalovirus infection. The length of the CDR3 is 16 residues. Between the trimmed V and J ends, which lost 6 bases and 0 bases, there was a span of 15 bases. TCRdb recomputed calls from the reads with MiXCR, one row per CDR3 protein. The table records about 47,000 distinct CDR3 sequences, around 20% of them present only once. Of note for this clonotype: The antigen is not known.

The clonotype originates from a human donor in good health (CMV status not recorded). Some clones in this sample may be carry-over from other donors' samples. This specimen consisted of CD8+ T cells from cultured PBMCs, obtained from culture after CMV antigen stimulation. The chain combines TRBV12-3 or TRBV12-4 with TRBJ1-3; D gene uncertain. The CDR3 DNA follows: TGTGCCAGCAGGGACCGCGCTAATCCCTCTGGAAACACCATATATTTT. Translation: CASRDRANPSGNTIYF.